This T cell receptor beta chain emerged from a study of cytomegalovirus exposure and HLA in healthy donors. This clone turned up a few times. Germline values: CDR1 SNHLY, CDR2 FYNNEI. The CDR3 loop spans 13 amino acids. The junction had 4 bases not matched to a gene; V was cut back by 3 bases and J by 6 bases. The PCR ran on 60 Vbeta and 13 Jbeta primers. TCRdb's table, derived via immunoSEQ multiplex PCR, lists solely in-frame clones and lacks some. The sample lists over 200,000 clones, 78% occurring once. The clonotype originates from a male donor in good health and CMV-seronegative. Source material: PBMCs. The chain uses TRBV2 and TRBJ2-7, with 8 bases identical to TRBD2. The CDR3 protein is CASSDWAGGEQYF. Here the CDR3 DNA reads TGTGCCAGCAGTGACTGGGCGGGAGGCGAGCAGTACTTC.